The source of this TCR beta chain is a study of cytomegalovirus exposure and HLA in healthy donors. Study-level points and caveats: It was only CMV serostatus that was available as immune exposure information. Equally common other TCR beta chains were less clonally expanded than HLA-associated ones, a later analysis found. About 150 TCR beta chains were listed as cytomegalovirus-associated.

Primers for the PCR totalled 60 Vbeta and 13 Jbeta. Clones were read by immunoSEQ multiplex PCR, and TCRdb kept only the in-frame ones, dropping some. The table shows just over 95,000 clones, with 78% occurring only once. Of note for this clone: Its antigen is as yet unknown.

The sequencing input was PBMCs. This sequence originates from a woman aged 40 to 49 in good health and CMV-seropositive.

CDR3 in amino acids: CASSMQGPSTGYTF. Here the CDR3 DNA reads TGTGCCAGCAGTATGCAGGGCCCTTCTACCGGCTACACCTTC. The chain is built from TRBV28 and TRBJ1-2; D is possibly TRBD1 (5 bases). V shed 5 bases and J shed 8 bases, with 18 bases lying between them. Germline values: CDR1 MDHEN, CDR2 SYDVKM. CDR3 length: 14 amino acids.